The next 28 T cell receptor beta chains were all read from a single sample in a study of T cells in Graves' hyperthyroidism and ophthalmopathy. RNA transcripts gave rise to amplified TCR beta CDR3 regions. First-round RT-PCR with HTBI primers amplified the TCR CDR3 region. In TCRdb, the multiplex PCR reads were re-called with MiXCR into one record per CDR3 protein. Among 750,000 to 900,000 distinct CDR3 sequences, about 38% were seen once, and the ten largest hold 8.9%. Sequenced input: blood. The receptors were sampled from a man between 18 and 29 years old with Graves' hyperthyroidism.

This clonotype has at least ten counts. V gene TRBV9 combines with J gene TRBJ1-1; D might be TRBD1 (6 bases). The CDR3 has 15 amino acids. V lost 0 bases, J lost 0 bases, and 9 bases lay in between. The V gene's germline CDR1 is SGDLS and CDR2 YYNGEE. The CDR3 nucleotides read TGTGCCAGCAGCGTAGAAGGGGGGTTGAACACTGAAGCTTTCTTT. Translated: CASSVEGGLNTEAFF. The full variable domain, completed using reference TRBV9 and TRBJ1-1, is DSGVTQTPKHLITATGQRVTLRCSPRSGDLSVYWYQQSLDQGLQFLIQYYNGEERAKGNILERFSAQQFPDLHSELNLSSLELGDSALYFCASSVEGGLNTEAFFGQGTRLTVV.

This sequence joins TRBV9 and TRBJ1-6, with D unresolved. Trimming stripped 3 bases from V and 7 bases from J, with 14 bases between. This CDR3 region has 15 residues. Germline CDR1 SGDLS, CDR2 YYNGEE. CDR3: CASSAGGSGNSPLHF. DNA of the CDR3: TGTGCCAGCAGCGCAGGTGGCTCTGGCAATTCACCCCTCCACTTT.

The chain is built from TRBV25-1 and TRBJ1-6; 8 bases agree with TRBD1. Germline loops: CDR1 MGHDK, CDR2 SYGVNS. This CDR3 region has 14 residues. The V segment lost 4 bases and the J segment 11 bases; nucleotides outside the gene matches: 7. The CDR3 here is CASSASTGDPPLHF. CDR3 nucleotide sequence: TGTGCCAGCAGTGCTTCGACAGGGGATCCACCCCTCCACTTT.

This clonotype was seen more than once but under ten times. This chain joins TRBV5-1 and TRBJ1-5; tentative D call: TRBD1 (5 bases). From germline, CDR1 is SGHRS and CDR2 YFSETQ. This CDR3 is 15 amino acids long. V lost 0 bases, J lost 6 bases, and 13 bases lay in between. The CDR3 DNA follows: TGCGCCAGCAGCTTGGCAGGCAGGGAAAGTCAGCCCCAGCATTTT. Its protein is CASSLAGRESQPQHF.

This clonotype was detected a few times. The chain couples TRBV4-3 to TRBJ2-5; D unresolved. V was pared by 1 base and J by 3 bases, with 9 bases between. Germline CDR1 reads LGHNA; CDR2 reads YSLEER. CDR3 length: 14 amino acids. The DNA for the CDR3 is TGCGCCAGCAGCCAAGGAATGAGTAAAGAGACCCAGTACTTC. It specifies CASSQGMSKETQYF.

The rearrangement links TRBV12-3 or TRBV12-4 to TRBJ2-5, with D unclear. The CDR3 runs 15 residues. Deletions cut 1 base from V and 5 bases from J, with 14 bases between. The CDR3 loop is CASSLGGFDLETQYF. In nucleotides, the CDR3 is TGTGCCAGCAGTTTAGGGGGTTTTGACCTGGAGACCCAGTACTTC.

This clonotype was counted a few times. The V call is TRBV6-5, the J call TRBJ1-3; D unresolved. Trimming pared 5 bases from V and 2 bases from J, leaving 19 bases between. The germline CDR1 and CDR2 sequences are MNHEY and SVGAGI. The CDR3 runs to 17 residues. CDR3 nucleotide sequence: TGTGCCAGCAGTCCCTCCCGAGCCTTCAGTGCTGGAAACACCATATATTTT. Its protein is CASSPSRAFSAGNTIYF.

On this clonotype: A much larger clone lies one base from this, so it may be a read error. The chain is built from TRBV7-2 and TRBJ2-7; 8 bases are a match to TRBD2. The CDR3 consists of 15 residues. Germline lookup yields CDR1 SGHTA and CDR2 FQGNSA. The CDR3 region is CAGSLPSGSSYEQYF. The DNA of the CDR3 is TGTGCCGGCAGCTTACCGAGCGGGAGCTCCTACGAGCAGTACTTC.

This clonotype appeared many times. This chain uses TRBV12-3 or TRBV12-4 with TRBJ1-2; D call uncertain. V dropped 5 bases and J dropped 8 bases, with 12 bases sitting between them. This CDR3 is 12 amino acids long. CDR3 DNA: TGTGCCAGCAGTAAAGGCGGGCGAGGCTACACCTTC. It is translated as CASSKGGRGYTF.

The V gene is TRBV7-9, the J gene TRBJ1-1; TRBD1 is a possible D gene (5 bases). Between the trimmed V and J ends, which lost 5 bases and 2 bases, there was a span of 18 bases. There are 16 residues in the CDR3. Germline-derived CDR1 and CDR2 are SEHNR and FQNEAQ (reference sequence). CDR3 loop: CASSPNGRGTNTEAFF. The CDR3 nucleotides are TGTGCCAGCAGCCCGAATGGGAGAGGGACTAACACTGAAGCTTTCTTT.

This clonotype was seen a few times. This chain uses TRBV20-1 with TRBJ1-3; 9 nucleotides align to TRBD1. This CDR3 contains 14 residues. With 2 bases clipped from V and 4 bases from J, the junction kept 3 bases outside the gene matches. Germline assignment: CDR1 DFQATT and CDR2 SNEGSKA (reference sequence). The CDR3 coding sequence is TGCAGTGCTAGACGGGACAGGGCAGGAAACACCATATATTTT. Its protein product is CSARRDRAGNTIYF.

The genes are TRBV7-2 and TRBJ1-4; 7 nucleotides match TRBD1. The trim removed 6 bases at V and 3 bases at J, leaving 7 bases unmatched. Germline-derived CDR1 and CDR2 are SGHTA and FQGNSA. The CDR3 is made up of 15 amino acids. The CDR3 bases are TGTGCCAGCAGACTACGAGGGGGCCCTAATGAAAAACTGTTTTTT. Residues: CASRLRGGPNEKLFF.

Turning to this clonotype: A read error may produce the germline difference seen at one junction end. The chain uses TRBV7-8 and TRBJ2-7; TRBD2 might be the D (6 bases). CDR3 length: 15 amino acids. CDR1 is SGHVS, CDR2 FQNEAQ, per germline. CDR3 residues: CASSPFGGASYEQYF. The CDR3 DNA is TGCGCCAGCAGCCCCTTCGGGGGAGCCTCCTACGAGCAGTACTTC.

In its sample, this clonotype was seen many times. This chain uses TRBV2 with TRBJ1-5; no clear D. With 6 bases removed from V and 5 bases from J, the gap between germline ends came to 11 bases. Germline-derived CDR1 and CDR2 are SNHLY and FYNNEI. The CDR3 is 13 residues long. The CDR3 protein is CASSSEGDQPQHF. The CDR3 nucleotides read TGTGCCAGCAGCTCAGAAGGTGATCAGCCCCAGCATTTT.

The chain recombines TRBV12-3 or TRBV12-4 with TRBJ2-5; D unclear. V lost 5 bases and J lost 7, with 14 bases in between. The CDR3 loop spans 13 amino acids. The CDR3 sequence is CASSLPEGRTQYF. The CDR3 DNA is TGTGCCAGCAGTCTCCCGGAAGGGCGGACCCAGTACTTC.

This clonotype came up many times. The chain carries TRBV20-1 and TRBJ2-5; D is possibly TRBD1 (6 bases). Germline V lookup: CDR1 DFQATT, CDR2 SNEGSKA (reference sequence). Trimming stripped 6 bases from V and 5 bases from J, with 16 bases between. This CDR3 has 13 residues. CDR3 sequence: CSATRTVGETQYF. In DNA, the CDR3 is TGCAGTGCCACACGGACAGTTGGGGAGACCCAGTACTTC.

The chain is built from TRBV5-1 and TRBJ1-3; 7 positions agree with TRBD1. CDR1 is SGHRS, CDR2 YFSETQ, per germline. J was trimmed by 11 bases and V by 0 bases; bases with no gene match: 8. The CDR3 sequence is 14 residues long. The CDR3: CASSLGQGAVAIYF. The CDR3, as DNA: TGCGCCAGCAGCTTGGGACAGGGTGCCGTCGCCATATATTTT. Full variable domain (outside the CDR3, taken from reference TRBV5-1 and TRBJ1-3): KAGVTQTPRYLIKTRGQQVTLSCSPISGHRSVSWYQQTPGQGLQFLFEYFSETQRNKGNFPGRFSGRQFSNSRSEMNVSTLELGDSALYLCASSLGQGAVAIYFGEGSWLTVV.

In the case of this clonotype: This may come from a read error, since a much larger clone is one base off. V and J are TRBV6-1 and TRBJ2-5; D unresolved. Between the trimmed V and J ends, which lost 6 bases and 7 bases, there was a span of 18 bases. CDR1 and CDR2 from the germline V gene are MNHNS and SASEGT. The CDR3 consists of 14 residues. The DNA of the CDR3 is TGTGCCAGCAGCCCCCTACAGATACCTTGGACCCAGTACTTC. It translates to CASSPLQIPWTQYF.

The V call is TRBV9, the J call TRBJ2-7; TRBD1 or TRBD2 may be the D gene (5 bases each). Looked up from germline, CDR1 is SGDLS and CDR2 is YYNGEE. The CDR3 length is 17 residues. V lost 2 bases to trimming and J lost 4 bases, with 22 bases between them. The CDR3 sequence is CASSVEAPGTARYEQYF. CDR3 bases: TGTGCCAGCAGCGTTGAGGCCCCCGGGACGGCACGATACGAGCAGTACTTC.

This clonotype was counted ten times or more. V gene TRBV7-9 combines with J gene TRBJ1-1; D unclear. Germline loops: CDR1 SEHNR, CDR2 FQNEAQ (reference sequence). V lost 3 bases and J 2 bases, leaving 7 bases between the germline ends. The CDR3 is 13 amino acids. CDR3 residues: CASSLWGNTEAFF. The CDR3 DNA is TGTGCCAGCAGCTTGTGGGGAAACACTGAAGCTTTCTTT.

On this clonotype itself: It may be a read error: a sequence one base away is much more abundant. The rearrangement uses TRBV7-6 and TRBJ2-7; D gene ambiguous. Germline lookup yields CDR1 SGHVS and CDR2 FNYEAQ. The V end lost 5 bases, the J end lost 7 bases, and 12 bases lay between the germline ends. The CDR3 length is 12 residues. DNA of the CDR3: TGTGCCAGCAGCCCAGAGATGACGGAGCAGTACTTC. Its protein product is CASSPEMTEQYF.

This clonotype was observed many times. CDR3 DNA: TGCAGCGTCGGGACCGGCGGGAACACCGGGGAGCTGTTTTTT. Translating gives CSVGTGGNTGELFF. V is TRBV29-1 and J is TRBJ2-2; D may be TRBD1 or TRBD2 (5 bases each). Germline V gene data show CDR1 as SQVTM and CDR2 as ANQGSEA. Trimming cost V 6 bases and J 1 base, with 12 bases left between them. This CDR3 contains 14 residues.

CDR3 DNA: TGTGCCACCAGCAGGGAAAGCAGGGGGCTAGACGCCTACAATGAGCAGTTCTTC. The encoded protein is CATSRESRGLDAYNEQFF. V and J are TRBV15 and TRBJ2-1; 8 positions match TRBD1. The CDR3 extends over 18 amino acids. From germline, CDR1 is LNHNV and CDR2 YYDKDF (reference sequence). V gave up 3 bases and J gave up 2 bases; unmatched junction bases: 12. The full variable domain, its missing parts supplied by reference TRBV15 and TRBJ2-1, is DAMVIQNPRYQVTQFGKPVTLSCSQTLNHNVMYWYQQKSSQAPKLLFHYYDKDFNNEADTPDNFQSRRPNTSFCFLDIRSPGLGDTAMYLCATSRESRGLDAYNEQFFGPGTRLTVL.

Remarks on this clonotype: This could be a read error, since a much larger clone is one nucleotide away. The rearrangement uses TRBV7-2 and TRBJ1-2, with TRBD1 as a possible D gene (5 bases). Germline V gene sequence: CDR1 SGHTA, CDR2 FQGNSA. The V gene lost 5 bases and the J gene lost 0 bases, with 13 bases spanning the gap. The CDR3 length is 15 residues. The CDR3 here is CASSGRQLPNYGYTF. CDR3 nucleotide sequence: TGTGCCAGCAGCGGACGACAGCTACCTAACTATGGCTACACCTTC. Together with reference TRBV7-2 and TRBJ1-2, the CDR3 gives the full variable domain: GAGVSQSPSNKVTEKGKDVELRCDPISGHTALYWYRQSLGQGLEFLIYFQGNSAPDKSGLPSDRFSAERTGGSVSTLTIQRTQQEDSAVYLCASSGRQLPNYGYTFGSGTRLTVV.

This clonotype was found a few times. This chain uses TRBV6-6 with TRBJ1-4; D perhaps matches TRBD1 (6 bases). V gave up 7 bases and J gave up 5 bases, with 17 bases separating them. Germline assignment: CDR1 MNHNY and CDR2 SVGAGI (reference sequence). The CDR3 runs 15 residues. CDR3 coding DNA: TGTGCCAGCACCTACGGGGGGGGCGCGAATGAAAAACTGTTTTTT. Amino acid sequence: CASTYGGGANEKLFF.

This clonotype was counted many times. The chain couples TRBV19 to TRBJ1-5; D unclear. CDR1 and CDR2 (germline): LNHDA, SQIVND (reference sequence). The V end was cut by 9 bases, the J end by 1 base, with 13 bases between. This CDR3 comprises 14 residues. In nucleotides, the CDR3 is TGTGCCAGCAGCCTTACCGGGAGCAATCAGCCCCAGCATTTT. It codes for CASSLTGSNQPQHF. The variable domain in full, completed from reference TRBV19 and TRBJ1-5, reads DGGITQSPKYLFRKEGQNVTLSCEQNLNHDAMYWYRQDPGQGLRLIYYSQIVNDFQKGDIAEGYSVSREKKESFPLTVTSAQKNPTAFYLCASSLTGSNQPQHFGDGTRLSIL.

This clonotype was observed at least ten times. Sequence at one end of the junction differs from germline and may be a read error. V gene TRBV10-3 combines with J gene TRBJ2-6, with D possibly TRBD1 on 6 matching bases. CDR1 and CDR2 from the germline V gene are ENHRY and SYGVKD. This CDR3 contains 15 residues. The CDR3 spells CASSLSGAGANVLTF. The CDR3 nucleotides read TGTGCCAGCAGTCTATCAGGGGCTGGGGCCAACGTCCTGACTTTC.

CDR3 protein: CASRTGHIYEQYF. Here the CDR3 DNA reads TGTGCCAGCAGGACAGGACACATCTACGAGCAGTACTTC. The V and J genes are TRBV12-3 or TRBV12-4 and TRBJ2-7; TRBD1 might be the D (6 bases). V gave up 6 bases and J gave up 3 bases, with 12 bases separating them. This CDR3 comprises 13 residues.